This TCR beta chain is from a study of blood T cell repertoires in COVID-19. Whole-study context: COVID-19 samples, acute and convalescent, were from the United States, Italy and Spain.

Germline V gene data show CDR1 as LGHNT and CDR2 as FRNRAP. This CDR3 is 18 amino acids long. V lost 2 bases to trimming and J lost 4 bases, with 20 bases between them. Profiled with immunoSEQ multiplex PCR; TCRdb holds only in-frame clones, not every one. The table shows over 250,000 clones, with about nine tenths occurring only once. In its sample, this clone was seen once. This sequence joins TRBV12-5 and TRBJ2-2; no definite D call. This receptor was taken from a woman between 45 and 65 years old with COVID-19, enrolled during active disease. Sequencing was performed on peripheral blood. CDR3 bases: TGTGCTAGTGGTTTGCTTTCTTGGTCCCAACACCGCACCGGGGAGCTGTTTTTT. Translating it yields CASGLLSWSQHRTGELFF.